This T cell receptor beta chain was recovered during a study of CD8 T cells in Susac syndrome. CDR1 and CDR2 from the germline V gene are MNHNS and SASEGT. V trimming: 9 bases; J trimming: 1 base; junction bases outside the gene matches: 9. The CDR3 consists of 15 residues. The study, taken as a whole, reports: Peak Susac CD8+ clonal expansion was seen in TEMRA cells and active patients.

Recently defined diagnostic criteria for definite or probable disease were fulfilled by Susac syndrome patients. A note on this clonotype: Its antigen is unknown.

Random hexamers were used to reverse transcribe the RNA input (about 0.45 to 1 ug). TCRdb redid the calling of the immunoSEQ multiplex PCR reads with MiXCR, one entry per CDR3 protein. The sample consists of more than 95,000 distinct CDR3 sequences, about 94% of them appearing once. What was sequenced was CD8+ T cells from PBMCs. The receptor was isolated from a human donor with Susac syndrome. The chain links TRBV6-1 to TRBJ2-1, with 7 bases lining up with TRBD2. The CDR3 region has the DNA TGTGCCAGGCCTCGGGCGGGGGAGTCCTACAATGAGCAGTTCTTC. Translating gives CARPRAGESYNEQFF.